Below, 22 T cell receptor beta chains from the same sample are listed, as sequenced in a study of regulatory T cells in long-lasting Graves disease. Sequencing libraries for TCR beta were prepared with iRepertoire HTBI primers and Arm-PCR of CDR3 regions. TCRdb ran MiXCR on the multiplex PCR reads and lists one entry per CDR3 protein. The sample lists about 470,000 distinct CDR3 sequences; about a fifth were seen once. This sample's time point: persistent/refractory GD, antithyroid drugs over 5 years with positive TRAb. PBMC-derived RNA was used for the TCR library. The sequencing here drew on peripheral blood mononuclear cells (PBMCs), taken when the disease was refractory, from a patient treated with antithyroid drugs. Source of these receptors: a female donor with Graves disease.

This clonotype was seen a handful of times. The genes are TRBV9 and TRBJ2-5; either TRBD1 or TRBD2 may supply D (5 bases each). The CDR3 extends over 14 amino acids. V was clipped by 0 bases and J by 5 bases, with 11 bases between them. Germline V gene sequence: CDR1 SGDLS, CDR2 YYNGEE. The CDR3 bases are TGTGCCAGCAGCGTAGGAGGGGTCGAGGAGACCCAGTACTTC. Its translation: CASSVGGVEETQYF.

This clonotype was seen more than once but under ten times. The rearrangement uses TRBV18 and TRBJ1-3; 7 bases fit TRBD1. Germline values: CDR1 KGHSH, CDR2 LQKENI. The CDR3 covers 17 residues. V lost 3 bases, J lost 1 base, and 9 bases stayed unmatched. The CDR3 is CASSPGIPTGSGNTIYF. In DNA, the CDR3 is TGTGCCAGCTCACCCGGCATCCCGACAGGGTCTGGAAACACCATATATTTT.

This clonotype was seen ten or more times. The chain couples TRBV20-1 to TRBJ2-7; 8 positions match TRBD2. Per the germline V gene, CDR1 is DFQATT and CDR2 is SNEGSKA (reference sequence). V lost 0 bases, J lost 3 bases, and 7 bases stayed unmatched. This CDR3 has 15 amino acids. The CDR3 sequence: CSARDNSGIDYEQYF. The CDR3 region has the DNA TGCAGTGCTAGAGATAATAGCGGGATAGACTACGAGCAGTACTTC.

This clonotype was observed at least ten times. The chain uses TRBV5-1 and TRBJ2-7; the D gene is possibly TRBD1 (6 bases). CDR1 and CDR2 from the germline V gene are SGHRS and YFSETQ. Trimming pared 0 bases from V and 6 bases from J, leaving 10 bases between. The length of the CDR3 is 13 residues. The CDR3 here is CASSLETRGEQYF. DNA of the CDR3: TGCGCCAGCAGCTTGGAGACCAGGGGCGAGCAGTACTTC. The full variable domain, its missing parts supplied by reference TRBV5-1 and TRBJ2-7, is KAGVTQTPRYLIKTRGQQVTLSCSPISGHRSVSWYQQTPGQGLQFLFEYFSETQRNKGNFPGRFSGRQFSNSRSEMNVSTLELGDSALYLCASSLETRGEQYFGPGTRLTVT.

The chain uses TRBV7-9 and TRBJ2-3, with TRBD2 matching 10 bases. This CDR3 has 15 residues. From germline, CDR1 is SEHNR and CDR2 FQNEAQ (reference sequence). The ends lost 5 bases at V and 4 bases at J; junction bases unmatched: 6. The CDR3 DNA sequence: TGTGCCAGCAGCGTAACTAGCGGGATCTCAGATACGCAGTATTTT. It specifies CASSVTSGISDTQYF.

This clonotype occurred many times. The chain has TRBV30 and TRBJ2-7; the D gene is possibly TRBD1 (5 bases). The CDR3 contains 12 residues. Germline assignment: CDR1 GTSNPN and CDR2 SVGIG (reference sequence). V was clipped by 1 base and J by 6 bases, with 10 bases between them. The CDR3 nucleotides read TGTGCCTGGAGTGGCAGGGCGCGCGAGCAGTACTTC. This translates into CAWSGRAREQYF.

The chain recombines TRBV20-1 with TRBJ2-7; perhaps D is TRBD1 or TRBD2 (5 bases each). Germline V lookup: CDR1 DFQATT, CDR2 SNEGSKA (reference sequence). This CDR3 has 15 amino acids. V gave up 6 bases and J gave up 2 bases, with 20 bases separating them. The CDR3 spells CSARKTGTVTYEQYF. CDR3 DNA sequence: TGCAGTGCCCGAAAAACCGGGACGGTGACCTACGAGCAGTACTTC.

This clonotype was recorded a few times. This chain uses TRBV3-1 with TRBJ1-2; D unclear. The CDR3 sequence is 15 residues long. Between the trimmed V and J ends, which lost 1 base and 6 bases, there was a span of 15 bases. Germline loops: CDR1 LGHDT, CDR2 YNNKEL (reference sequence). The CDR3 here is CASSQVGFSTNGYTF. The DNA of the CDR3 is TGTGCCAGCAGCCAAGTAGGGTTTTCGACGAATGGCTACACCTTC.

Of note for this clonotype: This may be a read error, as it is one base from a much larger clone. V and J are TRBV11-2 and TRBJ2-2; 7 nucleotides match TRBD1. CDR3 length equals 15 residues. The germline V gene encodes CDR1 SGHAT and CDR2 FQNNGV. With V trimmed by 5 bases and J by 3 bases, 6 bases remained unmatched. Here the CDR3 DNA reads TGTGCCAGCAGCCTCTCCGGGACAGACACCGGGGAGCTGTTTTTT. As protein: CASSLSGTDTGELFF.

This chain joins TRBV6-1 and TRBJ1-6; D is perhaps TRBD1 (5 bases). Germline CDR1 and CDR2: MNHNS and SASEGT. There are 16 residues in the CDR3. V lost 7 bases, J lost 7 bases, and 20 bases lay in between. The chain's CDR3 is CASKTPIHRNNSPLHF. CDR3 in DNA: TGTGCCAGCAAAACCCCGATCCACAGGAACAATTCACCCCTCCACTTT.

This clonotype was seen repeatedly, ten times or more. The DNA for the CDR3 is TGTGCCAGCAGCTTAAGTTTCCAGAATCAAGAGACCCAGTACTTC. The encoded protein is CASSLSFQNQETQYF. This chain connects TRBV11-1 to TRBJ2-5; D remains ambiguous. CDR1 SGHAT and CDR2 FQDESV come from the germline V gene (reference sequence). V lost 2 bases to trimming and J lost 2 bases, with 12 bases between them. The CDR3 sequence is 15 residues long.

V and J are TRBV27 and TRBJ2-3, with D uncertain. CDR1 and CDR2 from the germline V gene are MNHEY and SMNVEV (reference sequence). The CDR3 has 12 residues. Trimming took off 6 bases at V and 6 bases at J, with 10 bases between the two ends. This CDR3 is CASSRSPDTQYF. The CDR3 DNA sequence: TGTGCCAGCAGCCGGAGTCCGGATACGCAGTATTTT.

This clonotype was counted only a few times. J is TRBJ1-2 and V is TRBV5-1; tentative D call: TRBD1 (6 bases). Trimming pared 4 bases from V and 0 bases from J, leaving 19 bases between. The CDR3 is 17 residues long. Germline loops: CDR1 SGHRS, CDR2 YFSETQ. As DNA, the CDR3 is TGCGCCAGCAGCAACCTCGGAAGGGGGGACTCTAACTATGGCTACACCTTC. This sequence encodes CASSNLGRGDSNYGYTF.

The genes are TRBV30 and TRBJ2-3; possibly TRBD1 or TRBD2 for D (6 bases each). The CDR3 runs to 16 residues. V dropped 0 bases and J dropped 1 base, with 14 bases sitting between them. Germline V gene sequence: CDR1 GTSNPN, CDR2 SVGIG (reference sequence). The CDR3 here is CAWSVPWGAGTDTQYF. The DNA for the CDR3 is TGTGCCTGGAGTGTACCCTGGGGGGCGGGCACAGATACGCAGTATTTT.

This chain links TRBV6-2 or TRBV6-3 with TRBJ1-2; D ambiguous. Between the trimmed V and J ends, which lost 4 bases and 2 bases, there was a span of 14 bases. The germline CDR1 and CDR2 sequences are MNHEY and SVGEGT. CDR3 length equals 15 residues. The CDR3: CASSSLGRTNYGYTF. The DNA for the CDR3 is TGTGCCAGCAGTTCCCTCGGACGTACCAACTATGGCTACACCTTC.

This clonotype was detected many times. V gene TRBV28 combines with J gene TRBJ1-1; no clear D gene. V lost 3 bases and J 1 base, leaving 6 bases between the germline ends. The CDR3 has 13 amino acids. The germline V gene has CDR1 MDHEN and CDR2 SYDVKM. Written as DNA, the CDR3 is TGTGCCAGCAGTTTCCTCCAGAACACTGAAGCTTTCTTT. Translating it yields CASSFLQNTEAFF.

This chain connects TRBV5-1 to TRBJ1-4, with 8 bases aligning to TRBD1. The CDR3 has 15 residues. V dropped 3 bases and J dropped 7; count of bases not matched to a gene: 8. Germline CDR1 is SGHRS and CDR2 is YFSETQ. Written as DNA, the CDR3 is TGCGCCAGCAGCTACCGACAGGGGAGGGCTGAAAAACTGTTTTTT. Residues: CASSYRQGRAEKLFF.

This clonotype was observed a few times. This may be a read error: a much more frequent sequence differs by one nucleotide. The chain combines TRBV6-9 with TRBJ1-1; 8 bases map to TRBD1. CDR3 length: 15 amino acids. The V gene's germline CDR1 is MNHGY and CDR2 SVAAGI. Trimming took 4 bases from V and 2 from J; bases not matched to a gene: 6. This CDR3 reads CASSFDRGLNTEAFF. As DNA, the CDR3 is TGTGCCAGCAGTTTCGACAGGGGTCTCAACACTGAAGCTTTCTTT.

This clonotype was seen many times. CDR3 in DNA: TGCAGTGCTAGTTGGGACAGGGGGCTGGAGACCCAGTACTTC. Translating it yields CSASWDRGLETQYF. The chain links TRBV20-1 to TRBJ2-5; 12 nucleotides match TRBD1. V lost 3 bases to trimming and J lost 5 bases; unmatched junction nucleotides: 4. CDR1 is DFQATT, CDR2 SNEGSKA, per germline (reference sequence). This CDR3 region has 14 residues.

A note on this clonotype: Possible read error: a much larger clone is one base away. The chain employs TRBV6-5 and TRBJ2-2, with TRBD2 matching 9 bases. Germline loops: CDR1 MNHEY, CDR2 SVGAGI. The CDR3 consists of 15 residues. CDR3 nucleotide sequence: TGTGCCAGCAGTTACGTAGCGGGAGTTACCGGGGAGCCGTTTTTT. Translation gives CASSYVAGVTGEPFF.

This clonotype was picked up many times. Sequence at one end of the junction differs from germline and may be a read error. V usage is TRBV5-1 and J usage is TRBJ2-7; TRBD1 aligns across 8 bases. From germline, CDR1 is SGHRS and CDR2 YFSETQ. This CDR3 has 13 amino acids. CDR3 region: CASSLGQGSEQYF. CDR3 DNA sequence: TGTGCCAGCAGCTTAGGACAGGGAAGCGAGCAGTACTTC. The whole variable domain, filled in from reference TRBV5-1 and TRBJ2-7, reads KAGVTQTPRYLIKTRGQQVTLSCSPISGHRSVSWYQQTPGQGLQFLFEYFSETQRNKGNFPGRFSGRQFSNSRSEMNVSTLELGDSALYLCASSLGQGSEQYFGPGTRLTVT.

This clonotype was observed many times. J is TRBJ1-2 and V is TRBV15, with a tentative D call TRBD1 (5 bases). CDR1 LNHNV and CDR2 YYDKDF come from the germline V gene (reference sequence). Between the trimmed V and J ends, which lost 4 bases and 0 bases, there was a span of 18 bases. The CDR3 is 17 amino acids. The CDR3 here is CATSTVRDSPANYGYTF. DNA of the CDR3: TGTGCCACCAGCACAGTCCGCGACAGTCCAGCTAACTATGGCTACACCTTC.